These 7 T cell receptor beta chains originate from one sample sequenced in a study of neurological immune-mediated disorders. TCRdb re-called the 5' RACE reads with MiXCR, one entry per CDR3 protein. This table has 80,000 to 85,000 distinct CDR3 sequences, about 2.5% appearing once. The sample consisted of PBMCs. The receptors here all came from a woman aged 25 to 39 with multiple sclerosis.

This clonotype was counted many times. The chain links TRBV7-2 to TRBJ1-2; TRBD1 is a possible D gene (5 bases). Germline-derived CDR1 and CDR2 are SGHTA and FQGNSA. This CDR3 is 13 amino acids long. V was cut by 2 bases and J by 7 bases, with 11 bases left in between. The DNA for the CDR3 is TGTGCCAGCAGCTTACCAGGGAAGAGTGGCTACACCTTC. Its translation is CASSLPGKSGYTF.

This clonotype appeared many times. The rearrangement uses TRBV3-1 and TRBJ2-1, with TRBD2 matching 13 bases. This CDR3 region has 18 residues. V shed 5 bases and J 4 bases; nucleotides not matched to a gene: 11. Germline CDR1 and CDR2: LGHDT and YNNKEL (reference sequence). CDR3 amino acids: CASSSGLAGERGYNEQFF. As DNA, the CDR3 is TGTGCCAGCAGCTCCGGACTAGCGGGAGAAAGAGGGTACAATGAGCAGTTCTTC.

This clonotype was counted ten times or more. V gene TRBV12-3 or TRBV12-4 combines with J gene TRBJ2-5, with 12 positions matching TRBD2. This CDR3 has 16 amino acids. V lost 5 bases, J lost 5 bases, and 9 bases stayed unmatched. CDR3 amino acids: CASSEQTSGSVETQYF. The CDR3 bases are TGTGCCAGCAGTGAACAGACTAGCGGGAGTGTGGAGACCCAGTACTTC.

This clonotype was observed at least ten times. This chain joins TRBV7-2 and TRBJ1-1, with no clear D. The CDR3 spans 14 residues. V lost 0 bases to trimming and J lost 1 base, with 6 bases between them. CDR1 and CDR2 (germline): SGHTA, FQGNSA. The CDR3 loop is CASSLAGTNTEAFF. The CDR3 DNA sequence: TGTGCCAGCAGCTTAGCGGGAACGAACACTGAAGCTTTCTTT.

There are many counts of this clonotype. V gene TRBV10-3 combines with J gene TRBJ1-5, with a possible D match to TRBD1 (6 bases). The germline V gene has CDR1 ENHRY and CDR2 SYGVKD. V dropped 0 bases and J dropped 7 bases, with 16 bases sitting between them. The CDR3 extends over 16 amino acids. The CDR3 is CAISESGGHVSQPQHF. CDR3 DNA sequence: TGTGCCATCAGTGAGTCGGGGGGGCACGTCAGCCAGCCCCAGCATTTT.

This clonotype was counted at least ten times. V and J are TRBV5-1 and TRBJ2-3; 10 bases agree with TRBD2. CDR1 and CDR2 (germline): SGHRS, YFSETQ. The CDR3 loop spans 14 amino acids. V dropped 7 bases and J dropped 2; count of bases not matched to a gene: 4. In DNA form, the CDR3 reads TGCGCCAGCCTAGCGGGAGAGAACACAGATACGCAGTATTTT. This gives the protein CASLAGENTDTQYF.

This clonotype was counted ten times or more. The chain has TRBV5-1 and TRBJ2-3; 12 nucleotides line up with TRBD2. CDR1 SGHRS and CDR2 YFSETQ come from the germline V gene. The V gene end was trimmed by 3 bases and the J gene end by 6 bases; junction bases not matched to a gene: 5. This CDR3 spans 15 amino acids. The CDR3 loop reads CASSYRTSGKDTQYF. CDR3 nucleotides: TGCGCCAGCAGCTACCGGACTAGCGGGAAGGATACGCAGTATTTT.